These 2 T cell receptor beta chains originate from one sample sequenced in a study of a mutant IDH1 vaccine in newly diagnosed glioma. The time point denotes: week 11, during vaccination. All doses held 300 ug of mutant IDH1 20-mer peptide, with topical imiquimod. Antigens of these TCRs are unknown. Method: immunoSEQ multiplex PCR; TCRdb's copy keeps in-frame clones and lacks some. The data hold around 57,000 clones, with 89% observed a single time. The specimen comprised PBMCs, sampled from a glioma patient whose treatment included an IDH1 peptide vaccine. The receptors stem from a man aged 40-55 years with glioma.

The CDR3 nucleotides are TGCGCCAGCAGCCAAGATTTATTGGACACCCGCTATGGCTACACCTTC. It is translated as CASSQDLLDTRYGYTF. This chain uses TRBV4-1 with TRBJ1-2; perhaps TRBD1 as D (5 bases). CDR1 MGHRA and CDR2 YSYEKL come from the germline V gene. V shed 0 bases and J shed 4 bases, with 15 bases lying between them. The CDR3 contains 16 residues.

The rearrangement links TRBV5-1 to TRBJ1-1, with 8 nucleotides matching TRBD1. Germline V gives CDR1 SGHRS, CDR2 YFSETQ. Trimming removed 2 bases from V and 5 bases from J; junction bases left unmatched: 5. The CDR3 extends over 14 amino acids. The CDR3 here is CASSFSGGGTEAFF. CDR3 in DNA: TGCGCCAGCAGCTTTTCAGGGGGCGGGACTGAAGCTTTCTTT.